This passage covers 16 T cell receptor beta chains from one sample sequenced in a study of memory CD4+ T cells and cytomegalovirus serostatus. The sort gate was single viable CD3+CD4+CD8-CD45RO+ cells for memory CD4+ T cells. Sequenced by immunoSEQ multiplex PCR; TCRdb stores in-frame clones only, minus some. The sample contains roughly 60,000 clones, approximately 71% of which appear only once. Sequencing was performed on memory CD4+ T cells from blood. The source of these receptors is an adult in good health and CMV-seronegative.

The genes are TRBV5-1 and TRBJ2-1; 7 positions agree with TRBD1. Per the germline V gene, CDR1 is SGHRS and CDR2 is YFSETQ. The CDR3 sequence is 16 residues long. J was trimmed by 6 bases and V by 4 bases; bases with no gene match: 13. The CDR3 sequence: CASSREPGGFINEQFF. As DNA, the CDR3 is TGCGCCAGCAGCCGTGAACCAGGGGGATTTATCAATGAGCAGTTCTTC.

Here the CDR3 reads CASSQGQNYGYTF. CDR3 DNA: TGCGCCAGCAGCCAGGGACAGAACTATGGCTACACCTTC. The chain has TRBV5-1 and TRBJ1-2, with 7 bases fitting TRBD1. Germline values: CDR1 SGHRS, CDR2 YFSETQ. J gave up 2 bases and V 4 bases, and 2 bases lay outside the gene matches. CDR3 size: 13 residues.

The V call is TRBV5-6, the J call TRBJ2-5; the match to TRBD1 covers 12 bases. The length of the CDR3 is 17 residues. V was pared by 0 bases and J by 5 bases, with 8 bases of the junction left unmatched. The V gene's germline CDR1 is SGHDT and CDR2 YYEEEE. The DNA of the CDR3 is TGTGCCAGCAGCTTGGGGCAAGGGACAGGGGGCCGCGAGACCCAGTACTTC. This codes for CASSLGQGTGGRETQYF. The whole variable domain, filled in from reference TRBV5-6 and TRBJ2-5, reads DAGVTQSPTHLIKTRGQQVTLRCSPKSGHDTVSWYQQALGQGPQFIFQYYEEEERQRGNFPDRFSGHQFPNYSSELNVNALLLGDSALYLCASSLGQGTGGRETQYFGPGTRLLVL.

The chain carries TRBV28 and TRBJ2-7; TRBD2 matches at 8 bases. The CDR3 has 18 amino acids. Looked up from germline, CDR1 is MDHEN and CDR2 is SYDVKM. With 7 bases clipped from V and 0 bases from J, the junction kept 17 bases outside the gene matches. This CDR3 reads CASNPIRSGGLSSYEQYF. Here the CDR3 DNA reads TGTGCCAGCAACCCTATCAGATCGGGAGGGTTGAGCTCCTACGAGCAGTACTTC.

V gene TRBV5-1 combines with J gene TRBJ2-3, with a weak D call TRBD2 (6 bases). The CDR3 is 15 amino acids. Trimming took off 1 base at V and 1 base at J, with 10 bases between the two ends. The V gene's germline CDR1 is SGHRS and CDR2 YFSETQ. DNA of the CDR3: TGCGCCAGCAGCTTGCCGGGCGGGGGCACAGATACGCAGTATTTT. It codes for CASSLPGGGTDTQYF.

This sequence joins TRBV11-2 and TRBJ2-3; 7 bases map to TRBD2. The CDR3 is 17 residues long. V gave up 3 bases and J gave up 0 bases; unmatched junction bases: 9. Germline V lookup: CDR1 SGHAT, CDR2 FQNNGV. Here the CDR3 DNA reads TGTGCCAGCAGCTTCCCTGTGGGGGGGTCTAGCACAGATACGCAGTATTTT. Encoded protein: CASSFPVGGSSTDTQYF.

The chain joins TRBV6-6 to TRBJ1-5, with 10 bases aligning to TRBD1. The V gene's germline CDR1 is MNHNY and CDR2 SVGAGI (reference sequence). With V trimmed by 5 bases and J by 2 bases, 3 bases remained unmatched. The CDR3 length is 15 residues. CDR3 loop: CASSTGQGGNQPQHF. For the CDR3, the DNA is TGTGCCAGCAGTACCGGACAGGGGGGCAATCAGCCCCAGCATTTT.

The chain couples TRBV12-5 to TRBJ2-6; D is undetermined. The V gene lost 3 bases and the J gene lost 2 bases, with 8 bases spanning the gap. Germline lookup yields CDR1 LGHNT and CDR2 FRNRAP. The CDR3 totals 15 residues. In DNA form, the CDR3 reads TGTGCTAGTGGTTTCGGCCACCCTGGGGCCAACGTCCTGACTTTC. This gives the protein CASGFGHPGANVLTF. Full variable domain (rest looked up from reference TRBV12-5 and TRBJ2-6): DARVTQTPRHKVTEMGQEVTMRCQPILGHNTVFWYRQTMMQGLELLAYFRNRAPLDDSGMPKDRFSAEMPDATLATLKIQPSEPRDSAVYFCASGFGHPGANVLTFGAGSRLTVL.

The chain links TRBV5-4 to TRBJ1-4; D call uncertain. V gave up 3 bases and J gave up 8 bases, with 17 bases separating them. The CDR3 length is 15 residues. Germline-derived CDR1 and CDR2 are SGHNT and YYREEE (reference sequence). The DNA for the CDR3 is TGTGCCAGCAGCTCCACCGCCCAACCCCTCGAAAAACTGTTTTTT. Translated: CASSSTAQPLEKLFF.

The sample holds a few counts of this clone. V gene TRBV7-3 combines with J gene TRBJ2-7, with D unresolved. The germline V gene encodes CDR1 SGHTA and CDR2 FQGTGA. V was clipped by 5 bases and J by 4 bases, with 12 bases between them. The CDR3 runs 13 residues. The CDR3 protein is CASSPLVGYEQYF. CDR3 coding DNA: TGTGCCAGCAGCCCACTGGTTGGTTACGAGCAGTACTTC.

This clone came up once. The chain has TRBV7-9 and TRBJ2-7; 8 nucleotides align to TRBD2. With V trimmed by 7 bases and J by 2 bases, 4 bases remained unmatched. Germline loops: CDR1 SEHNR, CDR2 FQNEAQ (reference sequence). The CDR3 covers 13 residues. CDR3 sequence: CASTVAGTYEQYF. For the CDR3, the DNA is TGTGCCAGCACTGTAGCGGGGACCTACGAGCAGTACTTC.

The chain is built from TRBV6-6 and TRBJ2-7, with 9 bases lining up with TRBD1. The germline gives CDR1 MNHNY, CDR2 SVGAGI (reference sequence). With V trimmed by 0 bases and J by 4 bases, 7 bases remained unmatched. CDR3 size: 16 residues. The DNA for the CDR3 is TGTGCCAGCAGTTACTCGAGGCCGGGACAGGGTTACGAGCAGTACTTC. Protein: CASSYSRPGQGYEQYF.

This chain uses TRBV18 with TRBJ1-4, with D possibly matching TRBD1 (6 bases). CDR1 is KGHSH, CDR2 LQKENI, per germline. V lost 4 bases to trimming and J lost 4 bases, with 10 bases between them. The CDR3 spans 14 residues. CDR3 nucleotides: TGTGCCAGCTCACTGGGACAATTTAATGAAAAACTGTTTTTT. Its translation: CASSLGQFNEKLFF.

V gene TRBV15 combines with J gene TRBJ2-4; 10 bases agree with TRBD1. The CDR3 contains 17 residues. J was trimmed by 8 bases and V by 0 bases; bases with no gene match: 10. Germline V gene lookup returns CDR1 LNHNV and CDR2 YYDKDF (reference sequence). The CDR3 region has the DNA TGTGCCACCAGCAGAGATTATACGACAGGGGGCGCGGACATTCAGTACTTC. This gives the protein CATSRDYTTGGADIQYF.

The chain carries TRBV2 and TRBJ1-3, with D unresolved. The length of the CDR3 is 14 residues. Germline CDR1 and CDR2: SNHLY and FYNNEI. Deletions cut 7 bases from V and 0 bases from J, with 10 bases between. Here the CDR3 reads CASKRTSSGNTIYF. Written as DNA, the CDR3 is TGTGCCAGCAAACGTACGAGCTCTGGAAACACCATATATTTT.

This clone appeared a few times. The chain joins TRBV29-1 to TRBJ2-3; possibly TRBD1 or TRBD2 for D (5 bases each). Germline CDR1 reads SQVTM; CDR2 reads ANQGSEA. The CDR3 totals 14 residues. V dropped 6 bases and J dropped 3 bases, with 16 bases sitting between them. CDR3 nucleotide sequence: TGCAGCGTACACCGGGACCCGGGGACAGATACGCAGTATTTT. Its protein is CSVHRDPGTDTQYF.